The following is a T cell receptor beta chain sequence with its context. This sample is drawn from a study of cytomegalovirus exposure and HLA in healthy donors. After removal of 8 bases from V and 4 bases from J, the junction contained 2 bases not matched to a gene. The length of the CDR3 is 14 residues. The germline CDR1 and CDR2 sequences are SEHNR and FQNEAQ (reference sequence). The PCR made use of 60 Vbeta and 13 Jbeta primers. TCRdb's table, derived via immunoSEQ multiplex PCR, lists solely in-frame clones and lacks some. The top ten clones hold 5.6% of a sample with 150,000 to 180,000 clones, 80% of them seen once. At sampling all donors were nominally healthy, likely with unrecorded immune exposures.

This clonotype originated in a woman aged 40 to 50 in good health and CMV-seropositive. This chain joins TRBV7-9 and TRBJ2-5; 15 bases align to TRBD2. Source material: PBMCs. The CDR3: CASQGLAGGETQYF. The CDR3, as DNA: TGTGCCAGCCAGGGACTAGCGGGAGGAGAGACCCAGTACTTC.